A single sample gave rise to the 15 T cell receptor beta chains below, sequenced in a study of cytomegalovirus exposure and HLA in healthy donors. It was with 60 Vbeta and 13 Jbeta primers that the PCR ran. Data came from immunoSEQ multiplex PCR; TCRdb stores just in-frame clones and leaves some out. The sample records more than 85,000 clones, about 68% being singletons. The sequencing sample was made of PBMCs. The receptors originated from a male donor in good health and CMV-seropositive.

The gene calls are TRBV11-2 and TRBJ2-7; D possibly corresponds to TRBD1 (5 bases). This CDR3 spans 14 amino acids. V was shortened by 5 bases and J by 2 bases, with 13 bases between the two germline ends. The V gene's germline CDR1 is SGHAT and CDR2 FQNNGV. The CDR3 loop reads CASSPDSLPYEQYF. CDR3 coding DNA: TGTGCCAGCAGCCCCGACAGTCTGCCCTACGAGCAGTACTTC.

Notes on this clone: Its ends do not fully match the called genes, so a read error is possible. The CDR3 loop is CASSLARAPNNEKLFF. The CDR3 region has the DNA TGTGCTAGCAGCTTAGCGCGGGCTCCCAATAATGAAAAACTGTTTTTT. The chain combines TRBV7-7 with TRBJ1-4; D remains unclear. CDR3 length: 16 residues. Germline CDR1 is SSHAT and CDR2 is FNYEAQ (reference sequence).

This chain links TRBV6-1 with TRBJ2-3, with TRBD2 identical over 13 bases. CDR3 size: 14 residues. Trimming removed 6 bases from V and 10 bases from J; junction bases left unmatched: 7. In germline, CDR1 is MNHNS, CDR2 SASEGT. The CDR3 DNA reads TGTGCCAGCAGAACTACTAGCGGGGGGGTCGCGCAGTATTTT. This codes for CASRTTSGGVAQYF.

The chain combines TRBV9 with TRBJ2-1; TRBD2 might be the D (6 bases). The V end was cut by 3 bases, the J end by 9 bases, with 16 bases between. The germline V gene encodes CDR1 SGDLS and CDR2 YYNGEE. The CDR3 has 14 residues. CDR3 DNA sequence: TGTGCCAGCAGCGCTGGGACTGCCCCGGGTGAGCAGTTCTTC. This gives the protein CASSAGTAPGEQFF.

This chain links TRBV5-5 with TRBJ1-1, with D tentatively TRBD1 (5 bases). Per the germline V gene, CDR1 is SGHKS and CDR2 is YYEKEE (reference sequence). This CDR3 has 15 residues. With 4 bases removed from V and 0 bases from J, the gap between germline ends came to 13 bases. CDR3 region: CASSPVWGMNTEAFF. The CDR3, as DNA: TGTGCCAGCAGCCCTGTGTGGGGCATGAACACTGAAGCTTTCTTT.

This chain joins TRBV5-4 and TRBJ2-7; D may be TRBD2 (5 bases). The CDR3 covers 13 residues. CDR1 is SGHNT and CDR2 is YYREEE in the germline V gene (reference sequence). The germline V and J ends were trimmed by 2 bases and 5 bases, with 11 bases remaining between them. This CDR3 is CASSFTGSDEQYF. CDR3 coding DNA: TGTGCCAGCAGCTTCACGGGAAGCGACGAGCAGTACTTC.

V usage is TRBV7-9 and J usage is TRBJ2-3; no definite D call. Germline CDR1 SEHNR, CDR2 FQNEAQ (reference sequence). With 3 bases removed from V and 10 bases from J, the gap between germline ends came to 17 bases. This CDR3 is 14 amino acids long. CDR3 loop: CASSFWREWSSQYF. The CDR3 DNA reads as TGTGCCAGCAGCTTCTGGAGAGAGTGGAGTTCGCAGTATTTT.

The rearrangement uses TRBV5-1 and TRBJ2-2, with TRBD2 as a possible D gene (5 bases). This CDR3 is built from 14 residues. V was cut by 2 bases and J by 1 base, with 6 bases left in between. Germline loops: CDR1 SGHRS, CDR2 YFSETQ. The CDR3 bases are TGCGCCAGCAGCTTAGAGGGGAACACCGGGGAGCTGTTTTTT. The encoded protein is CASSLEGNTGELFF.

The chain carries TRBV28 and TRBJ2-7; 11 nucleotides line up with TRBD1. V trimming: 3 bases; J trimming: 5 bases; junction bases outside the gene matches: 6. This CDR3 is built from 15 residues. Germline CDR1 is MDHEN and CDR2 is SYDVKM. CDR3 sequence: CASSFQSGQGDEQYF. CDR3 nucleotides: TGTGCCAGCAGTTTTCAATCGGGACAGGGGGACGAGCAGTACTTC.

The chain has TRBV5-1 and TRBJ2-5, with TRBD1 matching 8 bases. This CDR3 contains 14 residues. Losses at the gene ends were 4 bases for V and 4 bases for J; bases not matched to a gene: 6. The germline V gene encodes CDR1 SGHRS and CDR2 YFSETQ. CDR3 residues: CASSPGQALETQYF. The CDR3 region has the DNA TGCGCCAGCAGCCCGGGACAGGCCCTAGAGACCCAGTACTTC.

The chain recombines TRBV11-3 with TRBJ1-1, with D perhaps matching TRBD1 (5 bases). V dropped 3 bases and J dropped 5 bases, with 13 bases sitting between them. The germline V gene encodes CDR1 SGHNT and CDR2 YENEEA. The CDR3 is 14 residues long. The CDR3: CASSFTGAGTEAFF. The CDR3 nucleotides are TGTGCCAGCAGCTTCACAGGAGCAGGGACTGAAGCTTTCTTT. The complete variable domain, with remaining parts taken from reference TRBV11-3 and TRBJ1-1, reads EAGVVQSPRYKIIEKKQPVAFWCNPISGHNTLYWYLQNLGQGPELLIRYENEEAVDDSQLPKDRFSAERLKGVDSTLKIQPAELGDSAVYLCASSFTGAGTEAFFGQGTRLTVV.

This clone has a single count. J is TRBJ1-6 and V is TRBV11-2; 8 nucleotides match TRBD1. V lost 1 base to trimming and J lost 7 bases; unmatched junction nucleotides: 9. The CDR3 has 17 amino acids. The V gene's germline CDR1 is SGHAT and CDR2 FQNNGV. CDR3 nucleotide sequence: TGTGCCAGCAGCTTAGTCAATTTCGGACAGGGAAATTCACCCCTCCACTTT. This codes for CASSLVNFGQGNSPLHF.

This clone is classed as medium-sized (0.01 to 0.1%). The sample holds other DNA sequences that translate to the same CDR3. The V call is TRBV28, the J call TRBJ1-1; TRBD1 agrees at 8 bases. Germline assignment: CDR1 MDHEN and CDR2 SYDVKM. V lost 6 bases and J lost 4; bases outside the gene matches: 4. This CDR3 has 13 amino acids. The CDR3 nucleotides read TGTGCCAGCAGACTAACAGGGGGCACTGAAGCTTTCTTT. Residues: CASRLTGGTEAFF.

The chain links TRBV6-5 to TRBJ2-7; 9 bases fit TRBD1. The CDR3 is 13 residues long. Trimming removed 8 bases from V and 5 bases from J; junction bases left unmatched: 7. Per the germline V gene, CDR1 is MNHEY and CDR2 is SVGAGI. CDR3: CASSEGQGHEQYF. The CDR3 nucleotides read TGTGCCAGCTCTGAGGGACAGGGCCACGAGCAGTACTTC.

The gene calls are TRBV4-3 and TRBJ1-1; TRBD1 agrees at 8 bases. Trimming at V came to 3 bases and at J to 3 bases, leaving 3 bases not matched to a gene. Germline loops: CDR1 LGHNA, CDR2 YSLEER. The CDR3 has 14 residues. Here the CDR3 reads CASSQKTGDTEAFF. The CDR3, as DNA: TGCGCCAGCAGCCAGAAGACAGGGGACACTGAAGCTTTCTTT.